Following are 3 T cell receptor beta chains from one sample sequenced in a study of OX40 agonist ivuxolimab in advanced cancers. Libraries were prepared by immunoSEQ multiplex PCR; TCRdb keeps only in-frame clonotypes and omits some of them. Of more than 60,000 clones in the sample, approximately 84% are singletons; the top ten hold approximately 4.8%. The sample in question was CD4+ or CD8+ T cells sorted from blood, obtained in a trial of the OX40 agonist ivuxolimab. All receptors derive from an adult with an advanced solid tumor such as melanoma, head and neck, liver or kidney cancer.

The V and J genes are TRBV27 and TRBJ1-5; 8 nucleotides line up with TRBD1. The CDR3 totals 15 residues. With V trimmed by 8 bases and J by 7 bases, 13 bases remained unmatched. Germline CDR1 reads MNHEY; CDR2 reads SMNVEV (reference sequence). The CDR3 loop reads CASRPRGQGGQPQHF. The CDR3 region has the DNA TGTGCCAGCCGTCCGCGAGGACAGGGAGGACAGCCCCAGCATTTT.

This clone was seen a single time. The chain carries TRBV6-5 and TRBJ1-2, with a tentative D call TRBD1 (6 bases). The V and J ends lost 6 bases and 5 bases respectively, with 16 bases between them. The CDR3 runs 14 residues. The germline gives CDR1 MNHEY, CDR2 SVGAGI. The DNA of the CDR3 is TGTGCCAGCAGCAAGGACAGAGTGGGGTATGGCTACACCTTC. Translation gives CASSKDRVGYGYTF.

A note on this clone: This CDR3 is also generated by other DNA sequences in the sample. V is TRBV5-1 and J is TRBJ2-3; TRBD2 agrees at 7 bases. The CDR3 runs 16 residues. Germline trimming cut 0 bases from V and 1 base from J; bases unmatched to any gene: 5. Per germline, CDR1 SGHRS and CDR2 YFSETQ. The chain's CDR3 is CASSLAPGGGTDTQYF. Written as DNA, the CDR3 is TGCGCCAGCAGCTTGGCCCCGGGGGGTGGCACAGATACGCAGTATTTT.